This TCR beta chain was identified during a study of blood T cell repertoires in COVID-19. With 5 bases removed from V and 8 bases from J, the gap between germline ends came to 16 bases. This CDR3 spans 15 amino acids. The germline V gene has CDR1 SGHTA and CDR2 FQGTGA. This clone appeared once. All enrollees were roughly 18 to 100 years old and from fewer than 30 US areas. Which cohort a participant joined came from the clinical history participants gave. Per the original data handling: Researchers report that nucleated cell counts were estimated from reference gene primer amplification. TCRdb's table, derived via immunoSEQ multiplex PCR, lists solely in-frame clones and lacks some. V, J and clone size are taken as reported in that table, and D and trimming were inferred from the DNA itself. The sample consists of a few hundred thousand clones, 85% to 90% of them appearing once.

The specimen sequenced was PBMCs or T cells enriched from blood (not recorded which). The chain combines TRBV7-3 with TRBJ1-6; D may be TRBD1 (6 bases). This TCR was sampled from a woman between 18 and 30 years old with acute COVID-19. The DNA of the CDR3 is TGTGCCAGCAGCCTTTTAGGGGGGGTTGATTCACCCCTCCACTTT. Translating it yields CASSLLGGVDSPLHF.